What follows is one T cell receptor beta chain and its context. The antigen remains unidentified. The data stem from a study of blood T cells in healthy people across ages. General study findings and limits: From one million sequenced T cells, diversity estimates were lower bounds. Long-lived donors exceeded aged donors in naive CD4+ cells and diversity. Since the PBMCs were unsorted, naive and antigen-experienced cells could not be conclusively compared.

A J-beta primer mix and a sample-barcoded 5' primer were used in a second PCR of about 7 to 12 cycles. A single record per CDR3 protein comes from TCRdb applying MiXCR to the 5' RACE reads. The table includes roughly 650,000 distinct CDR3 sequences, approximately 31% detected once. Specimen: blood. This receptor was taken from a woman over 75 in good health.

CDR3 nucleotide sequence: TGCGCCAGCCGCCGTTGGGGGGGGCGAGGTGAGCAGTACTTC. Amino acids: CASRRWGGRGEQYF. V usage is TRBV5-1 and J usage is TRBJ2-5, with D possibly TRBD2 on 7 matching bases. V shed 7 bases and J shed 11 bases, with 24 bases lying between them. The length of the CDR3 is 14 residues. Germline-derived CDR1 and CDR2 are SGHRS and YFSETQ.